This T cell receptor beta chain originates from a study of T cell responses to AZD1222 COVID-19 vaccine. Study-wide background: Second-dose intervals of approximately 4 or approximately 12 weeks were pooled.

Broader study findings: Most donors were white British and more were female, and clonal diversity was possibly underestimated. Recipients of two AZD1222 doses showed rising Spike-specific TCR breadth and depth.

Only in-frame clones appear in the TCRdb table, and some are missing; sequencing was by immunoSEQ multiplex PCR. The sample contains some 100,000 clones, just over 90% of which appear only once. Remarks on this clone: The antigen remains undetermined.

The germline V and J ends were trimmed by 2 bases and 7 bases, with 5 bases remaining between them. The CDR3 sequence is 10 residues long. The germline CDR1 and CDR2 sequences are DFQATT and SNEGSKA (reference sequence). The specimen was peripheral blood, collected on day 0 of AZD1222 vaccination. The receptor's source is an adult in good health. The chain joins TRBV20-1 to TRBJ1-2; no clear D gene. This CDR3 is CSARSGGYTF. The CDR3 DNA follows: TGCAGTGCTAGAAGCGGTGGCTACACCTTC.